In this sample, the clone carrying this TCR beta chain turned up many times. Its antigen is not identified. Individual cDNA molecules had unique molecular identifiers attached to them by the library. Original data processing: A typical sample had roughly 96,000 TCRs, with about 23,224 to 700,000 overall. TCRdb re-called the RACE reads with MiXCR, one entry per CDR3 protein. It is TCRdb's table, rather than the study itself, that gives the V and J calls and clone size. The sample lists nearly 85,000 distinct CDR3 sequences, 11% occurring once. The entry originates in a study of human T cells and chemical hapten exposure. Study-wide background: An approximately 2 cm by approximately 2 cm inner upper arm patch received 2% DPC for sensitization. Findings of the study overall: Sensitizing with DPC caused no change in TCRs above 1 in 1000 frequency.

Losses at the gene ends were 6 bases for V and 6 bases for J; bases not matched to a gene: 8. The CDR3 has 15 amino acids. Germline lookup yields CDR1 ENHRY and CDR2 SYGVKD. The time point is: patch test 2, 6 weeks after DPC sensitization. The treatment: therapeutic diphenylcyclopropenone sensitization with weekly scalp DPC. The sample here was whole blood, taken in connection with sensitization to the hapten diphenylcyclopropenone (DPC). The sequence came from a man aged 18 to 29 with alopecia areata. Some clones in this sample may be carry-over from other donors' samples. This chain links TRBV10-3 with TRBJ2-1, with TRBD1 matching 10 bases. CDR3 sequence (DNA): TGTGCCATCAGGATACCGGGACAGGGGACCAATGAGCAGTTCTTC. As protein: CAIRIPGQGTNEQFF.